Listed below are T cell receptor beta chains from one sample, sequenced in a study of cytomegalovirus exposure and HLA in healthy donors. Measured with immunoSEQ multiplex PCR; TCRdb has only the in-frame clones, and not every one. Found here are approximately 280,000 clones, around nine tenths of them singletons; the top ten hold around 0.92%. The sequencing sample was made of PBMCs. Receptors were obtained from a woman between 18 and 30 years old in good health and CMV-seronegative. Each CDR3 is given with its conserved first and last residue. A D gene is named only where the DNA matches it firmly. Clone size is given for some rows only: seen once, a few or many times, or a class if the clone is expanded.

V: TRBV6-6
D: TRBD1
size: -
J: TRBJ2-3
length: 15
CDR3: CASSLRQGGTDTQYF
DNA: TGTGCCAGCAGTTTGCGTCAGGGGGGCACAGATACGCAGTATTTT

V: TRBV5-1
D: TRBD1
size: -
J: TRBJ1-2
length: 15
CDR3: CASSLGAGGHGGYTF
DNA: TGCGCCAGCAGCTTGGGGGCAGGGGGGCATGGCGGCTACACCTTC

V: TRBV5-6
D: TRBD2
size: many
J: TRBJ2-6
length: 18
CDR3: CASSLAGTSSSGANVLTF
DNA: TGTGCCAGCAGCTTGGCCGGGACTAGTAGCTCTGGGGCCAACGTCCTGACTTTC

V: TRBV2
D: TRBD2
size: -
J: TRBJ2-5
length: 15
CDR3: CASRKRTSVGETQYF
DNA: TGTGCCAGCAGAAAAAGGACTAGCGTGGGGGAGACCCAGTACTTC

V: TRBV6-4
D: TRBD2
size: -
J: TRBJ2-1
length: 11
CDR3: CASASGSKQFF
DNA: TGTGCCAGCGCCAGCGGGAGCAAGCAGTTCTTC

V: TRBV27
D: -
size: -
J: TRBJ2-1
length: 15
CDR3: CATQAVGSSYNEQFF
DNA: TGTGCCACCCAGGCAGTCGGGAGCTCCTACAATGAGCAGTTCTTC

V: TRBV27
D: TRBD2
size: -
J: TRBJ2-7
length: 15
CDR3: CASRQIAGGIREQYF
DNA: TGTGCCAGCAGACAGATAGCGGGAGGGATTCGCGAGCAGTACTTC

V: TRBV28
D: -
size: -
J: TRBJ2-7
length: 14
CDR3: CASSLLGEFYEQYF
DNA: TGTGCCAGCAGTCTCCTTGGTGAGTTCTACGAGCAGTACTTC

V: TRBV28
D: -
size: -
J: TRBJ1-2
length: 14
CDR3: CASSEGGEYYGYTF
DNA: TGTGCCAGCAGTGAGGGTGGGGAGTACTATGGCTACACCTTC

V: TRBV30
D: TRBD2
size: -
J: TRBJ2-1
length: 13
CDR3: CAWSRTSDNEQFF
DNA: TGTGCCTGGAGTAGGACTAGCGACAATGAGCAGTTCTTC

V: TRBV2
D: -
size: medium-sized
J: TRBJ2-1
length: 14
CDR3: CASSAREPYNEQFF
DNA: TGTGCCAGCAGTGCTAGAGAACCCTACAATGAGCAGTTCTTC

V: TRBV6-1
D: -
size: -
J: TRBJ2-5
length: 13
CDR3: CASSESGYETQYF
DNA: TGTGCCAGCAGTGAATCAGGCTACGAGACCCAGTACTTC

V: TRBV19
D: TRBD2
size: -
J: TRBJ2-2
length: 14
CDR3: CASSLSGSTGELFF
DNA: TGTGCCAGTAGCCTTAGCGGGAGCACCGGGGAGCTGTTTTTT

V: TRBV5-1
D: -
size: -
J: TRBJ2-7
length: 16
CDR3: CASSLRQVNDFYEQYF
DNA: TGCGCCAGCAGCCTACGACAGGTCAACGACTTTTACGAGCAGTACTTC

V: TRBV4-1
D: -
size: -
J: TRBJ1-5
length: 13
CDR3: CASSQERGQPQHF
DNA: TGCGCCAGCAGCCAAGAAAGAGGACAGCCCCAGCATTTT

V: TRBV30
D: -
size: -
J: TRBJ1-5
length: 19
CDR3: CAWSVARGGSTHGNQPQHF
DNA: TGTGCCTGGAGTGTAGCGAGGGGGGGCAGCACTCATGGGAATCAGCCCCAGCATTTT

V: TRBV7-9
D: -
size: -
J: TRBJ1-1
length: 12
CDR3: CASSPRTDEAFF
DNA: TGTGCCAGCAGCCCCCGGACAGACGAAGCTTTCTTT

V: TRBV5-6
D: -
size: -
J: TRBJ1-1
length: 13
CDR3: CASSFFQAAEAFF
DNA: TGTGCCAGCAGCTTTTTCCAGGCCGCTGAAGCTTTCTTT

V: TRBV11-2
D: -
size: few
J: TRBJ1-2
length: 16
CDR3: CASSPPADPSGGGYTF
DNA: TGTGCCAGCAGCCCCCCGGCAGACCCGTCCGGGGGTGGCTACACCTTC

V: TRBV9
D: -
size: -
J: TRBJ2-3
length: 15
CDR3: CASSVAGVGTDTQYF
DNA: TGTGCCAGCAGCGTAGCGGGAGTGGGCACAGATACGCAGTATTTT

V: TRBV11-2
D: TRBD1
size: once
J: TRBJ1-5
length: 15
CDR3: CASSLGSGGGSPQHF
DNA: TGTGCCAGCAGCTTAGGATCAGGGGGCGGTTCGCCCCAGCATTTT

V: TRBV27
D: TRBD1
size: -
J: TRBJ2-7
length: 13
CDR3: CASSRQGSPAPAF
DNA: TGTGCCAGCAGTCGACAGGGGAGCCCCGCCCCGGCCTTC

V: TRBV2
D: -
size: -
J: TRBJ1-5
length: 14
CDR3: CASSGEGFNQPQHF
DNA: TGTGCCAGCAGTGGTGAGGGATTCAATCAGCCCCAGCATTTT

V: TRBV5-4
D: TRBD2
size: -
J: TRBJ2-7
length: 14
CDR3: CASSLGGLAYEQYF
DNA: TGTGCCAGCAGCTTGGGGGGACTAGCCTACGAGCAGTACTTC

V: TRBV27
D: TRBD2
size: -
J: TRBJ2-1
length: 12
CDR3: CASTDTSGEQFF
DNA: TGTGCCAGCACCGACACTAGCGGGGAGCAGTTCTTC

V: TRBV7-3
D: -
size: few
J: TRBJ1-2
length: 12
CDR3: CASSSDNYGYTF
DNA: TGTGCCAGCAGCTCAGATAACTATGGCTACACCTTC

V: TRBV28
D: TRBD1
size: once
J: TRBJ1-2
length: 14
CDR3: CASRLLTGENKVTF
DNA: TGTGCCAGCAGACTCCTTACAGGGGAGAATAAGGTGACCTTC

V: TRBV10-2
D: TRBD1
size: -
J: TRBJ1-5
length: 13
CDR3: CASKGASNQPQHF
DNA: TGCGCCAGCAAGGGGGCGAGCAATCAGCCCCAGCATTTT

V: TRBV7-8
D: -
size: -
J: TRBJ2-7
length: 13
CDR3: CASRSGGTYEQYF
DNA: TGTGCCAGCAGGTCAGGTGGAACCTACGAGCAGTACTTC

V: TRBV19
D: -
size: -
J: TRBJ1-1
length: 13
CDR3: CASSMDRHTEAFF
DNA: TGTGCCAGTAGTATGGACAGACACACTGAAGCTTTCTTT

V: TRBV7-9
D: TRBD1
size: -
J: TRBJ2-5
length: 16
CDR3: CASSYGHRGIQETQYF
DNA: TGTGCCAGCAGCTACGGCCACAGGGGGATCCAAGAGACCCAGTACTTC

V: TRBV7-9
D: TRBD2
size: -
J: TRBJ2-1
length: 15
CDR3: CASSPGLAGNNEQFF
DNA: TGTGCCAGCAGCCCGGGACTAGCGGGAAACAATGAGCAGTTCTTC

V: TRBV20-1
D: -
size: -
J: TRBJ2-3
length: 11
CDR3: CSAIGRYGQYF
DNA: TGCAGTGCTATTGGGCGATACGGGCAGTATTTT

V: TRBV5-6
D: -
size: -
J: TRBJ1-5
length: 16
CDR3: CASSIQTDYSNQPQHF
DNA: TGTGCCAGCAGCATTCAGACAGATTATAGCAATCAGCCCCAGCATTTT

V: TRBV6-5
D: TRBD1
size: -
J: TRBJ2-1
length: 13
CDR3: CASRRQGEAEQFF
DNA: TGTGCCAGCAGACGACAGGGTGAGGCTGAGCAGTTCTTC

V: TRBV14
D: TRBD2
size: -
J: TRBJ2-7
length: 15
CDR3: CASSQDLAGAYEQYF
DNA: TGTGCCAGCAGCCAAGATCTAGCGGGAGCCTACGAGCAGTACTTC

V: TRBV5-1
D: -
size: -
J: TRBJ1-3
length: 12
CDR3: CASSGSGNTIYF
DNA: TGCGCCAGCAGCGGTAGTGGAAACACCATATATTTT

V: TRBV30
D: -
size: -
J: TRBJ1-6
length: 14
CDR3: CAWSVLGANSPLHF
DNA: TGTGCCTGGAGTGTACTGGGGGCTAATTCACCCCTCCACTTT

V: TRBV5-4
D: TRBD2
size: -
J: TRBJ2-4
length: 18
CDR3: CASSLAGGRAGSKNIQYF
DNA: TGTGCCAGCAGCTTGGCCGGCGGGAGGGCGGGGTCCAAAAACATTCAGTACTTC

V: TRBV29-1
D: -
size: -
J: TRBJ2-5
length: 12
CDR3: CSVGTNQETQYF
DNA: TGCAGCGTTGGGACAAATCAAGAGACCCAGTACTTC

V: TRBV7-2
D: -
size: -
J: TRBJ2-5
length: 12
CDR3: CASSPQAETQYF
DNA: TGTGCCAGCAGCCCACAGGCGGAGACCCAGTACTTC

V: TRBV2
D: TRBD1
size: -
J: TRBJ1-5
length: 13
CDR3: CASSEDRLQPQHF
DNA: TGTGCCAGCAGTGAGGACAGGTTACAGCCCCAGCATTTT

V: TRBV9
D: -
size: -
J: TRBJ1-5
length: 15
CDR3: CASSEQGKGNQPQHF
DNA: TGTGCCAGCAGCGAACAGGGTAAGGGCAATCAGCCCCAGCATTTT

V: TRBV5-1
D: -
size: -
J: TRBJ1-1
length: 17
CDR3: CASSRVGNRLSNTEAFF
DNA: TGCGCCAGCAGCCGAGTAGGAAACAGGTTATCGAACACTGAAGCTTTCTTT

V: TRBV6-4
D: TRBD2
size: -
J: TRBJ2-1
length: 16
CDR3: CASSLKGTGGRNEQFF
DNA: TGTGCCAGCAGTCTAAAGGGGACGGGGGGTCGGAATGAGCAGTTCTTC

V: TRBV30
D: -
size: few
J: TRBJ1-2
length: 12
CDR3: CAWSVLRNGYTF
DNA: TGTGCCTGGAGTGTACTAAGGAATGGCTACACCTTC

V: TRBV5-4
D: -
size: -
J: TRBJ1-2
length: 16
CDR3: CASSLDFGQGNYGYTF
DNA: TGTGCCAGCAGCTTGGATTTCGGCCAGGGGAACTATGGCTACACCTTC

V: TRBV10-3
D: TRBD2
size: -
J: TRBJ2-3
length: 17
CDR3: CAISESEGAGVTDTQYF
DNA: TGTGCCATCAGTGAGTCGGAGGGAGCGGGAGTAACAGATACGCAGTATTTT

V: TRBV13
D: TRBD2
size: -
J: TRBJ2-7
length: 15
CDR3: CASSWKTGLGSEQYF
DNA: TGTGCCAGCAGCTGGAAGACTGGACTAGGGAGCGAGCAGTACTTC

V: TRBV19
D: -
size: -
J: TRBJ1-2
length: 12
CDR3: CASTYRDYGYTF
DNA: TGTGCCAGTACCTACAGAGATTATGGCTACACCTTC

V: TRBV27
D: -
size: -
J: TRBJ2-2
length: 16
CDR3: CASSLVAGTGTGELFF
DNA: TGTGCCAGCAGCCTGGTGGCGGGAACGGGCACCGGGGAGCTGTTTTTT

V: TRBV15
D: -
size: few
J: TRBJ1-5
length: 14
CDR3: CATSLLGGNQPQHF
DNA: TGTGCCACCAGCCTCCTCGGGGGCAATCAGCCCCAGCATTTT

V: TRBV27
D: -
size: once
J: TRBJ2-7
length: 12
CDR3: CASTEVSYEQYF
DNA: TGTGCCAGCACGGAGGTCTCCTACGAGCAGTACTTC

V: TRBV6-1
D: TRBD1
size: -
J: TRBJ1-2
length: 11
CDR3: CASGQGYGYTF
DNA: TGTGCCAGTGGACAGGGATATGGCTACACCTTC

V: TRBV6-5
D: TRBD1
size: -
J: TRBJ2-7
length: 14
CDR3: CASSPDRDSYEQYF
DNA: TGTGCCAGCAGTCCAGACAGGGACTCCTACGAGCAGTACTTC